The 25 T cell receptor beta chains in this list originate from one sample, sequenced in a study of human T cells and chemical hapten exposure. MiXCR, run by TCRdb on the RACE reads, gives a single entry per CDR3 protein. Counted here are 50,000 or so distinct CDR3 sequences, approximately 4.8% occurring once; the ten biggest clones make up 5.8%. The time point was: healthy volunteer bleed at 2 weeks. The starting material, unfractionated whole blood, was used for total RNA extraction. Sequenced: whole blood. These receptors came from a human donor in good health. Some clones in this sample may be carry-over from other donors' samples.

This clonotype was seen at least ten times. V and J are TRBV29-1 and TRBJ1-4; no clear D gene. Trimming cost V 3 bases and J 7 bases, with 12 bases left between them. CDR3 length equals 13 residues. From germline, CDR1 is SQVTM and CDR2 ANQGSEA. The CDR3 coding sequence is TGCAGCGTTGATGAACCGTCGGGTGAAAAACTGTTTTTT. Translated: CSVDEPSGEKLFF.

This clonotype was picked up a small number of times. V gene TRBV9 combines with J gene TRBJ2-3; no firm D call. CDR1 and CDR2 from the germline V gene are SGDLS and YYNGEE. The CDR3 is 13 amino acids. Trimming cost V 0 bases and J 2 bases, with 4 bases left between them. The CDR3: CASSVATTDTQYF. The CDR3 region has the DNA TGTGCCAGCAGCGTAGCTACCACAGATACGCAGTATTTT.

This clonotype has ten or more counts. J is TRBJ2-3 and V is TRBV29-1, with 13 positions matching TRBD2. The germline V gene encodes CDR1 SQVTM and CDR2 ANQGSEA. V gave up 4 bases and J gave up 2 bases; unmatched junction bases: 6. The CDR3 extends over 16 amino acids. The CDR3, as DNA: TGCAGCGTTGTTCTAGGGACTAGCGGGACCACAGATACGCAGTATTTT. Translating it yields CSVVLGTSGTTDTQYF.

This clonotype was detected ten times or more. The V gene is TRBV27, the J gene TRBJ2-1, with D maybe TRBD1 (6 bases). This CDR3 has 15 amino acids. Trimming took 5 bases from V and 2 from J, leaving 13 bases between them. The germline CDR1 and CDR2 sequences are MNHEY and SMNVEV (reference sequence). This chain's CDR3 is CASSLDRYAYNEQFF. The CDR3 nucleotides read TGTGCCAGCAGTCTCGACAGGTATGCCTACAATGAGCAGTTCTTC.

The table lists this clonotype with a few counts. This chain uses TRBV19 with TRBJ2-1, with TRBD1 as a possible D gene (6 bases). Germline values: CDR1 LNHDA, CDR2 SQIVND (reference sequence). V dropped 2 bases and J dropped 9 bases, with 11 bases sitting between them. This CDR3 contains 13 residues. This CDR3 is CASSILGAGEQFF. The CDR3 DNA follows: TGTGCCAGTAGTATACTGGGGGCAGGTGAGCAGTTCTTC.

The table lists this clonotype with many counts. The rearrangement uses TRBV7-8 and TRBJ2-1; 13 bases agree with TRBD2. CDR1 and CDR2 from the germline V gene are SGHVS and FQNEAQ. V lost 2 bases, J lost 6 bases, and 16 bases stayed unmatched. The CDR3 contains 20 residues. The CDR3 is CASSLPGQRTSGSYGNEQFF. The CDR3 DNA follows: TGTGCCAGCAGCTTACCGGGACAGAGGACTAGCGGGAGCTACGGCAATGAGCAGTTCTTC. Variable domain in full (rest from reference TRBV7-8 and TRBJ2-1): GAGVSQSPRYKVAKRGQDVALRCDPISGHVSLFWYQQALGQGPEFLTYFQNEAQLDKSGLPSDRFFAERPEGSVSTLKIQRTQQEDSAVYLCASSLPGQRTSGSYGNEQFFGPGTRLTVL.

In this sample, this clonotype turned up a few times. V and J are TRBV28 and TRBJ1-1; the match to TRBD1 covers 7 bases. Trimming at V came to 6 bases and at J to 1 base, leaving 14 bases not matched to a gene. This CDR3 is 17 amino acids long. Germline V gene sequence: CDR1 MDHEN, CDR2 SYDVKM. The CDR3, as DNA: TGTGCCAGCAGATTTTTTTTGAGGGACAGAGCGAACACTGAAGCTTTCTTT. Protein product: CASRFFLRDRANTEAFF.

In its sample, this clonotype was seen many times. V usage is TRBV29-1 and J usage is TRBJ1-1, with D possibly TRBD1 on 6 matching bases. V lost 3 bases to trimming and J lost 7 bases, with 15 bases between them. CDR1 SQVTM and CDR2 ANQGSEA come from the germline V gene. There are 13 residues in the CDR3. CDR3 bases: TGCAGCGTTGAGCACCCAGGGGCCAATGAAGCTTTCTTT. Translation gives CSVEHPGANEAFF.

This clonotype has just a few counts. The chain combines TRBV28 with TRBJ2-3, with D perhaps TRBD1 (5 bases). Trimming cost V 3 bases and J 2 bases, with 15 bases left between them. Germline V CDR1 and CDR2: MDHEN, SYDVKM. The CDR3 spans 16 residues. DNA for the CDR3: TGTGCCAGCAGTTTCAAAGGGGCTGTGGTCACAGATACGCAGTATTTT. Translated, it gives CASSFKGAVVTDTQYF. Full variable domain (remainder filled in from reference TRBV28 and TRBJ2-3): DVKVTQSSRYLVKRTGEKVFLECVQDMDHENMFWYRQDPGLGLRLIYFSYDVKMKEKGDIPEGYSVSREKKERFSLILESASTNQTSMYLCASSFKGAVVTDTQYFGPGTRLTVL.

This clonotype was counted many times. The V gene is TRBV29-1, the J gene TRBJ2-3; D perhaps matches TRBD2 (6 bases). The CDR3 covers 10 residues. Trimming took off 7 bases at V and 6 bases at J, with 8 bases between the two ends. Germline CDR1 SQVTM, CDR2 ANQGSEA. CDR3 loop: CSGGEDTQYF. Written as DNA, the CDR3 is TGCAGCGGGGGGGAGGATACGCAGTATTTT.

This clonotype showed up many times. J is TRBJ2-5 and V is TRBV23-1; tentatively, D is TRBD1 (5 bases). TRBV23-1 carries the ORF label, with uncertain function. The CDR3 length is 19 residues. V was shortened by 3 bases and J by 1 base, with 24 bases between the two germline ends. CDR3: CASSHRMGRMKPVQETQYF. For the CDR3, the DNA is TGCGCCAGCAGTCATCGGATGGGGCGGATGAAGCCAGTCCAAGAGACCCAGTACTTC.

The chain combines TRBV2 with TRBJ1-5; tentative D call: TRBD1 (6 bases). The V and J ends lost 6 bases and 4 bases respectively, with 16 bases between them. The CDR3 sequence is 15 residues long. CDR1 is SNHLY, CDR2 FYNNEI, per germline. Here the CDR3 DNA reads TGTGCCAGCAGAACCGGGGGGCAAATAAATCAGCCCCAGCATTTT. This gives the protein CASRTGGQINQPQHF.

This clonotype was counted ten times or more. This chain links TRBV6-2 or TRBV6-3 with TRBJ1-5, with 8 bases aligning to TRBD1. The V and J ends lost 2 bases and 7 bases, in that order; junction bases with no gene match: 7. Germline assignment: CDR1 MNHEY and CDR2 SVGEGT. This CDR3 spans 15 amino acids. In DNA form, the CDR3 reads TGTGCCAGCAGTTACCTAGACAGGGGTGGACAGCCCCAGCATTTT. Translating it yields CASSYLDRGGQPQHF.

This clonotype has more than one count but fewer than ten. This chain uses TRBV7-9 with TRBJ2-3; 12 nucleotides align to TRBD2. CDR3 length: 15 amino acids. CDR1 and CDR2 (germline): SEHNR, FQNEAQ (reference sequence). V lost 3 bases, J lost 9 bases, and 7 bases stayed unmatched. CDR3: CASSFPTSGSETQYF. The CDR3 DNA reads as TGTGCCAGCAGCTTCCCGACTAGCGGGAGCGAGACGCAGTATTTT.

This clonotype was observed many times. This chain uses TRBV12-3 or TRBV12-4 with TRBJ1-5, with D unclear. Trimming stripped 3 bases from V and 5 bases from J, with 11 bases between. The CDR3 sequence is 14 residues long. Here the CDR3 reads CASSFGQSYQPQHF. The CDR3 DNA sequence: TGTGCCAGCAGTTTTGGGCAGAGTTATCAGCCCCAGCATTTT.

There are many counts of this clonotype. The CDR3 DNA reads TGTGCCAGCACCTATTGGTGGGGAGACCCCAATTCACCCCTCCACTTT. It yields the protein CASTYWWGDPNSPLHF. The V call is TRBV27, the J call TRBJ1-6; D gene uncertain. The CDR3 runs to 16 residues. V shed 7 bases and J shed 7 bases, with 20 bases lying between them. Germline CDR1 reads MNHEY; CDR2 reads SMNVEV (reference sequence).

The sample holds many counts of this clonotype. This chain links TRBV6-1 with TRBJ1-1; D remains unclear. CDR3 length: 11 residues. Germline V gene sequence: CDR1 MNHNS, CDR2 SASEGT. Trimming took 6 bases from V and 5 from J, leaving 7 bases between them. CDR3 sequence: CASSRTTEAFF. In nucleotides, the CDR3 is TGTGCCAGCAGCCGGACGACTGAAGCTTTCTTT.

This clonotype turned up a few times. The CDR3 DNA follows: TGTGCCATCCGACAGGGGGTCTACGAGCAGTACTTC. Translation gives CAIRQGVYEQYF. The chain combines TRBV4-2 with TRBJ2-7, with TRBD1 matching over 9 bases. CDR1 LGHNA and CDR2 YNFKEQ come from the germline V gene. Unmatched junction bases numbered 4, after V lost 10 bases and J lost 3 bases. The CDR3 sequence is 12 residues long.

In this sample, this clonotype turned up a few times. The chain links TRBV2 to TRBJ1-2; TRBD1 is a possible D gene (5 bases). This CDR3 comprises 14 residues. Germline CDR1 SNHLY, CDR2 FYNNEI. The V and J ends lost 6 bases and 5 bases respectively, with 16 bases between them. This CDR3 reads CASRPGGGSYGYTF. Here the CDR3 DNA reads TGTGCCAGCAGGCCCGGCGGGGGATCATATGGCTACACCTTC.

This chain connects TRBV5-6 to TRBJ1-5; 8 bases line up with TRBD1. The junction had 6 bases not matched to a gene; V was cut back by 0 bases and J by 4 bases. Germline CDR1 and CDR2: SGHDT and YYEEEE. The CDR3 is 16 amino acids. As DNA, the CDR3 is TGTGCCAGCAGCTTGGGAGGCGACAGGGGTAATCAGCCCCAGCATTTT. It codes for CASSLGGDRGNQPQHF.

A few counts support this clonotype. The V call is TRBV14, the J call TRBJ2-2; D is uncertain. V lost 4 bases and J 6 bases, leaving 15 bases between the germline ends. The V gene's germline CDR1 is SGHDN and CDR2 FVKESK. The CDR3 contains 15 residues. CDR3: CASSPSPRVAGELFF. The CDR3 DNA reads TGTGCCAGCAGCCCTTCGCCCCGGGTGGCCGGGGAGCTGTTTTTT.

The chain is built from TRBV9 and TRBJ2-6; 7 nucleotides align to TRBD2. CDR3 length equals 16 residues. V lost 4 bases to trimming and J lost 4 bases; unmatched junction nucleotides: 8. Germline assignment: CDR1 SGDLS and CDR2 YYNGEE. CDR3 sequence (DNA): TGTGCCAGCAGCCTGGGGGGGGGTTCCGGGGCCAACGTCCTGACTTTC. Amino acids: CASSLGGGSGANVLTF.

The rearrangement joins TRBV3-1 to TRBJ2-1; the match to TRBD2 covers 8 bases. CDR3 length: 16 amino acids. Germline CDR1 reads LGHDT; CDR2 reads YNNKEL (reference sequence). V lost 0 bases and J lost 12; bases outside the gene matches: 13. This chain's CDR3 is CASSQDTSGYTGGQFF. CDR3 DNA: TGTGCCAGCAGCCAAGACACTAGCGGTTATACAGGTGGGCAGTTCTTC.

This clonotype was counted many times. The CDR3 sequence is CASSALGQNQPQHF. The DNA of the CDR3 is TGTGCCAGCAGTGCCCTTGGACAGAATCAGCCCCAGCATTTT. V gene TRBV12-3 or TRBV12-4 combines with J gene TRBJ1-5; perhaps TRBD1 as D (6 bases). The germline V and J ends were trimmed by 5 bases and 4 bases, with 12 bases remaining between them. This CDR3 contains 14 residues.

This chain joins TRBV11-2 and TRBJ1-2; D may be TRBD1 (6 bases). With 3 bases removed from V and 7 bases from J, the gap between germline ends came to 21 bases. This CDR3 is built from 16 residues. Germline V gene lookup returns CDR1 SGHAT and CDR2 FQNNGV. The CDR3 region has the DNA TGTGCCAGCAGCTTGTTGGGCGTCAGGGGCAGGGGTGGCTACACCTTC. This translates into CASSLLGVRGRGGYTF.